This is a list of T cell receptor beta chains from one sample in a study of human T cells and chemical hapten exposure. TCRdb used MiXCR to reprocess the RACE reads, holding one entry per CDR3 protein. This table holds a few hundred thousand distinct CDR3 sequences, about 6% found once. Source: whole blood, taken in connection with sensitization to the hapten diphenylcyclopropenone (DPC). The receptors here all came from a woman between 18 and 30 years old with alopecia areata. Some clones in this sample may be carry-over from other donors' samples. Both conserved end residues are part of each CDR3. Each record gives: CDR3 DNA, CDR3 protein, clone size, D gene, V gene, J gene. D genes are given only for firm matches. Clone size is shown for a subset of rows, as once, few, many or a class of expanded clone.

DNA: TGTGCCAGCAGTGTCGAATTACCAGGGGGGGCGACTGAAGCTTTCTTT
CDR3: CASSVELPGGATEAFF
size: many
D: TRBD1
V: TRBV27
J: TRBJ1-1

DNA: TGTGCCAGCAGCACCCGCGGAACAGCAAGTAACTATGGCTACACCTTC
CDR3: CASSTRGTASNYGYTF
size: NA
D: NA
V: TRBV21-1
J: TRBJ1-2

DNA: TGTGCCACCAGTGATTTGACTAGCGGGGGCCCCGTCTCCTACAATGAGCAGTTCTTC
CDR3: CATSDLTSGGPVSYNEQFF
size: NA
D: TRBD2
V: TRBV24-1
J: TRBJ2-1

DNA: TGTGCCAGCAGCTCAAAGGCGGGGGCGGCTAATGAAAAACTGTTTTTT
CDR3: CASSSKAGAANEKLFF
size: few
D: NA
V: TRBV7-9
J: TRBJ1-4

DNA: TGTGCCAGCAGTTACAGGGGGCACCCGAACACCGGGGAGCTGTTTTTT
CDR3: CASSYRGHPNTGELFF
size: NA
D: TRBD1
V: TRBV11-3
J: TRBJ2-2

DNA: TGCGCCAGCAGCCAAGATCCCAGTTTCAATCTCTATGGCTACACCTTC
CDR3: CASSQDPSFNLYGYTF
size: NA
D: NA
V: TRBV4-1
J: TRBJ1-2

DNA: TGCAGTGCTAGGGGACAGGGGGAGAGTGAGCAGTACTTC
CDR3: CSARGQGESEQYF
size: few
D: TRBD1
V: TRBV20-1
J: TRBJ2-7

DNA: TGTGCCAGCTCACCGCGAATCCGGACGGAGAACACTGAAGCTTTCTTT
CDR3: CASSPRIRTENTEAFF
size: few
D: NA
V: TRBV18
J: TRBJ1-1

DNA: TGTGCCAGCAGTTACGGCGGGGAGGCCTACGAGCAGTACTTC
CDR3: CASSYGGEAYEQYF
size: NA
D: NA
V: TRBV6-2/TRBV6-3
J: TRBJ2-7

DNA: TGTGCCAGCAGCTTGCGGACTAGTCATCCGACAGATACGCAGTATTTT
CDR3: CASSLRTSHPTDTQYF
size: few
D: TRBD2
V: TRBV5-8
J: TRBJ2-3

DNA: TGTGCCAGCAGTTTGTCCCACGCGGGTGGTGAGCAGTACTTC
CDR3: CASSLSHAGGEQYF
size: few
D: NA
V: TRBV28
J: TRBJ2-7

DNA: TGTGCCAGCAGTCGCGCGGGGACAGGGGCGAATCAGCCCCAGCATTTT
CDR3: CASSRAGTGANQPQHF
size: many
D: TRBD1
V: TRBV28
J: TRBJ1-5

DNA: TGTGCCAGCAGCTTGTGGTACCCATCCTATGGCTACACCTTC
CDR3: CASSLWYPSYGYTF
size: many
D: NA
V: TRBV5-5
J: TRBJ1-2

DNA: TGTGCCAGCAGTTTAGTGGCTACTTCTAGCTACACCTTC
CDR3: CASSLVATSSYTF
size: few
D: NA
V: TRBV12-3/TRBV12-4
J: TRBJ1-2

DNA: TGTGCCAGCAGCCTCAGCGGGGGAGGAGCCAAAAACATTCAGTACTTC
CDR3: CASSLSGGGAKNIQYF
size: many
D: TRBD2
V: TRBV7-2
J: TRBJ2-4

DNA: TGTGCCATCAGGGACAGGGGGGGTCTGTTCTTC
CDR3: CAIRDRGGLFF
size: few
D: TRBD1
V: TRBV10-3
J: TRBJ2-1

DNA: TGTGCCAGCACCTTCGACAGGGACACTGAAGCTTTCTTT
CDR3: CASTFDRDTEAFF
size: many
D: TRBD1
V: TRBV7-8
J: TRBJ1-1

DNA: TGTGCCAGCAGCCCCGCCTCCAAAGCTTTCTTT
CDR3: CASSPASKAFF
size: NA
D: NA
V: TRBV11-2
J: TRBJ1-1

DNA: TGTGCCAGTCAGGGGGCGCTTGATGAAAAACTGTTTTTT
CDR3: CASQGALDEKLFF
size: many
D: TRBD1
V: TRBV2
J: TRBJ1-4

DNA: TGTGCCAGCAGTGAAGACGGACAGATCACCGGGGAGCTGTTTTTT
CDR3: CASSEDGQITGELFF
size: few
D: NA
V: TRBV12-3/TRBV12-4
J: TRBJ2-2

DNA: TGTGCCAGCAGAGTATCCGGGACAGGGAGAAACACTGAAGCTTTCTTT
CDR3: CASRVSGTGRNTEAFF
size: few
D: TRBD1
V: TRBV7-9
J: TRBJ1-1

DNA: TGTGCCAGCAGCCTTGACAGCCCCAATAGCGGGGTGACGCAGTATTTT
CDR3: CASSLDSPNSGVTQYF
size: NA
D: TRBD2
V: TRBV27
J: TRBJ2-3

DNA: TGTGCCAGCAGCTTATGCGTGGATTGTTACAGGGTAGAACAGCCCCAGCATTTT
CDR3: CASSLCVDCYRVEQPQHF
size: NA
D: NA
V: TRBV7-8
J: TRBJ1-5

DNA: TGTGCCAGCAGCCAAGAGGAGGGCAACTCTGGAAACACCATATATTTT
CDR3: CASSQEEGNSGNTIYF
size: many
D: NA
V: TRBV4-2
J: TRBJ1-3

DNA: TGTGCCAGCAGTTTCGTCGGACTAGCGGGGACATTAACGGATACGCAGTATTTT
CDR3: CASSFVGLAGTLTDTQYF
size: few
D: TRBD2
V: TRBV27
J: TRBJ2-3

DNA: TGTGCCAGCTCCCCCCAGAAATACAATGAGCAGTTCTTC
CDR3: CASSPQKYNEQFF
size: many
D: NA
V: TRBV18
J: TRBJ2-1

DNA: TGTGCCAGCAGTATGGGAGCGGAGGGTGTCGATGAGCAGTTCTTC
CDR3: CASSMGAEGVDEQFF
size: many
D: NA
V: TRBV27
J: TRBJ2-1

DNA: TGTGCCAGCAGTGTTGGGCCCAGGGTAGCTTTCTTT
CDR3: CASSVGPRVAFF
size: NA
D: NA
V: TRBV6-1
J: TRBJ1-1

DNA: TGTGCCAGCAGTAGGACAGGGGGCAGTGAAGCTTTCTTT
CDR3: CASSRTGGSEAFF
size: many
D: TRBD1
V: TRBV6-1
J: TRBJ1-1

DNA: TGTGCCAGCAGCACTGGACAGGGGATGGGTGAAAAACTGTTTTTT
CDR3: CASSTGQGMGEKLFF
size: NA
D: TRBD1
V: TRBV5-4
J: TRBJ1-4

DNA: TGTGCCAGTTCAATCCTCTCCGGAGGGGGAACCTACAATGAGCAGTTCTTC
CDR3: CASSILSGGGTYNEQFF
size: few
D: NA
V: TRBV25-1
J: TRBJ2-1

DNA: TGTGCCAGCAGTGAAGGGGGCGGCAATCAGCCCCAGCATTTT
CDR3: CASSEGGGNQPQHF
size: many
D: NA
V: TRBV2
J: TRBJ1-5

DNA: TGTGCCAGCAGCTTAACACGGGCGAACACTGAAGCTTTCTTT
CDR3: CASSLTRANTEAFF
size: many
D: NA
V: TRBV7-3
J: TRBJ1-1

DNA: TGCGCCAGCAGCTTCGTCGGGTCCCGGGCGGATTCACCCCTCCACTTT
CDR3: CASSFVGSRADSPLHF
size: NA
D: NA
V: TRBV5-1
J: TRBJ1-6

DNA: TGTGCCAGCAGTCTTTCGTACTCAGAGACCCAGTACTTC
CDR3: CASSLSYSETQYF
size: few
D: NA
V: TRBV12-3/TRBV12-4
J: TRBJ2-5

DNA: TGTGCCAGCAGCTGGGAAGCTGGGGCCAACGTCCTGACTTTC
CDR3: CASSWEAGANVLTF
size: many
D: NA
V: TRBV2
J: TRBJ2-6

DNA: TGCAGTGCCACGGGACAGGGAGGACAGCCCCAGCATTTT
CDR3: CSATGQGGQPQHF
size: NA
D: TRBD1
V: TRBV20-1
J: TRBJ1-5

DNA: TGTGCCAGCGGACAGGGGGCTGGGGCCAACGTCCTGACTTTC
CDR3: CASGQGAGANVLTF
size: many
D: TRBD1
V: TRBV7-9
J: TRBJ2-6

DNA: TGCGCCAGCAGCCAAGATCAATCGCAGGGGGGGAATGAGCAGTTCTTC
CDR3: CASSQDQSQGGNEQFF
size: NA
D: NA
V: TRBV4-3
J: TRBJ2-1

DNA: TGTGCCAGCAGCTTCTTGGTAGAAGAGACCCAGTACTTC
CDR3: CASSFLVEETQYF
size: many
D: NA
V: TRBV7-6
J: TRBJ2-5

DNA: TGCGCCAGCAGCCAAGTCTGGCTGGAGGGCACTGAAGCTTTCTTT
CDR3: CASSQVWLEGTEAFF
size: many
D: NA
V: TRBV4-3
J: TRBJ1-1

DNA: TGTGCCAGCACCGGGGGGCTGGACTATGGCTACACCTTC
CDR3: CASTGGLDYGYTF
size: many
D: NA
V: TRBV27
J: TRBJ1-2

DNA: TGTGCCAGCAGCTTACTACAGGCCGGGGACCAGTACTTC
CDR3: CASSLLQAGDQYF
size: few
D: NA
V: TRBV7-6
J: TRBJ2-5

DNA: TGCAGTGCCACCGGGACATCGAACACTGAAGCTTTCTTT
CDR3: CSATGTSNTEAFF
size: many
D: NA
V: TRBV20-1
J: TRBJ1-1

DNA: TGTGCCAGCAGCTTACAATCTTCGCGAGGGTACACCTTC
CDR3: CASSLQSSRGYTF
size: many
D: NA
V: TRBV7-2
J: TRBJ1-2

DNA: TGTGCCAGCAATCAGGGGGGCGGGAACATTCAGTACTTC
CDR3: CASNQGGGNIQYF
size: NA
D: NA
V: TRBV6-6
J: TRBJ2-4

DNA: TGCGCCAGCAGCCCGACAGCGGGGTCTGGGGCCAACGTCCTGACTTTC
CDR3: CASSPTAGSGANVLTF
size: few
D: TRBD2
V: TRBV5-1
J: TRBJ2-6

DNA: TGTGCCAGCAGCTCCCCCGTCGAGCAGTACTTC
CDR3: CASSSPVEQYF
size: few
D: NA
V: TRBV7-2
J: TRBJ2-7

DNA: TGTGCCAGCAGCGGATCAGGGGGCCACACTGAAGCTTTCTTT
CDR3: CASSGSGGHTEAFF
size: many
D: TRBD1
V: TRBV9
J: TRBJ1-1

DNA: TGTGCTAGTGGTTCTGAAGCCCTCTCTGGAAACACCATATATTTT
CDR3: CASGSEALSGNTIYF
size: many
D: NA
V: TRBV12-5
J: TRBJ1-3